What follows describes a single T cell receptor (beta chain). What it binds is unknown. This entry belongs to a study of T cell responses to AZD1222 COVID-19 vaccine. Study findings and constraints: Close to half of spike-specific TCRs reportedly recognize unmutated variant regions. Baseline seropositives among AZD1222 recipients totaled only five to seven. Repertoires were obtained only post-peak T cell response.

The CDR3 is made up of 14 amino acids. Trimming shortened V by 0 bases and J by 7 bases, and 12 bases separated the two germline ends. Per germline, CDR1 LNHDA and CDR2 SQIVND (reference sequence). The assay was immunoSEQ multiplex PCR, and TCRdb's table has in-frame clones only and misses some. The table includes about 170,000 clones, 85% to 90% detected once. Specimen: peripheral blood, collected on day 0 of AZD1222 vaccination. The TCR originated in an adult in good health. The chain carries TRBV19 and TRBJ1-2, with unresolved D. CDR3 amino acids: CASSIEWARGGYTF. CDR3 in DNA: TGTGCCAGTAGTATAGAGTGGGCCCGGGGTGGCTACACCTTC.